One and the same sample provided the 23 T cell receptor beta chains below, sequenced in a study of T cells after yellow fever vaccination. TCRdb used MiXCR to reprocess the 5' RACE reads, holding one entry per CDR3 protein. The repertoire consists of 550,000 or so distinct CDR3 sequences, with about 19% occurring once and the leading ten covering approximately 15%. Source: PBMCs, taken 15 days after the yellow fever booster vaccination. These receptors all come from a man aged 30 to 39 who received the YFV17D yellow fever vaccine.

The chain employs TRBV5-6 and TRBJ2-7; no firm D call. The germline gives CDR1 SGHDT, CDR2 YYEEEE. Trimming stripped 1 base from V and 5 bases from J, with 10 bases between. The CDR3 is made up of 13 amino acids. As DNA, the CDR3 is TGTGCCAGCAGCTTGCTGACGTTGAACGAGCAGTACTTC. This sequence encodes CASSLLTLNEQYF.

The chain employs TRBV11-3 and TRBJ2-1; D is undetermined. Germline values: CDR1 SGHNT, CDR2 YENEEA. The CDR3 extends over 16 amino acids. With 5 bases removed from V and 0 bases from J, the gap between germline ends came to 14 bases. The CDR3 region is CASSPRKQSSYNEQFF. The CDR3 DNA reads TGTGCCAGCAGCCCCAGGAAGCAGAGCTCCTACAATGAGCAGTTCTTC.

This clonotype was found a few times. J is TRBJ2-3 and V is TRBV4-2, with a tentative D call TRBD2 (5 bases). CDR1 and CDR2 (germline): LGHNA, YNFKEQ. V lost 5 bases and J 5 bases, leaving 14 bases between the germline ends. This CDR3 is built from 14 residues. The CDR3 DNA reads as TGTGCCAGCAGCGCAGCGAGAGGGCGAGATACGCAGTATTTT. As protein: CASSAARGRDTQYF.

This clonotype was seen a handful of times. This chain joins TRBV12-3 or TRBV12-4 and TRBJ1-4; 9 positions agree with TRBD1. CDR3 length: 13 amino acids. V lost 7 bases to trimming and J lost 6 bases; unmatched junction nucleotides: 3. Written as DNA, the CDR3 is TGTGCCAGCAACCGGGACAGGGATGAAAAACTGTTTTTT. As protein: CASNRDRDEKLFF.

This rearrangement joins TRBV28 to TRBJ2-3; TRBD2 matches 13 bases. V trimming: 0 bases; J trimming: 4 bases; junction bases outside the gene matches: 16. The CDR3 is 21 residues long. The germline V gene encodes CDR1 MDHEN and CDR2 SYDVKM. CDR3 sequence reads: CASSLWGGTSGIEVTADTQYF. The CDR3 DNA sequence: TGTGCCAGCAGTTTATGGGGCGGGACTAGCGGGATTGAAGTTACCGCAGATACGCAGTATTTT.

V is TRBV29-1 and J is TRBJ2-7; weak D call: TRBD2 (6 bases). The CDR3 consists of 11 residues. The V gene lost 7 bases and the J gene lost 2 bases, with 9 bases spanning the gap. Germline V lookup: CDR1 SQVTM, CDR2 ANQGSEA. The CDR3 bases are TGCAGCGCGGGACTGACCTACGAGCAGTACTTC. It codes for CSAGLTYEQYF.

The chain has TRBV30 and TRBJ2-7; tentative D call: TRBD1 (6 bases). Trimming cost V 4 bases and J 3 bases, with 13 bases left between them. This CDR3 is built from 13 residues. In germline, CDR1 is GTSNPN, CDR2 SVGIG (reference sequence). The chain's CDR3 is CAWKLRDNYEQYF. The CDR3 coding sequence is TGTGCCTGGAAACTTCGGGACAACTACGAGCAGTACTTC.

The chain uses TRBV20-1 and TRBJ2-7, with TRBD2 matching 12 bases. V lost 0 bases to trimming and J lost 6 bases; unmatched junction nucleotides: 3. Per germline, CDR1 DFQATT and CDR2 SNEGSKA (reference sequence). This CDR3 has 14 amino acids. The CDR3 protein is CSARDTSGRFEQYF. The CDR3 DNA is TGCAGTGCTAGAGATACTAGCGGGAGGTTCGAGCAGTACTTC.

This chain connects TRBV10-3 to TRBJ2-5, with TRBD1 matching over 10 bases. The CDR3 totals 15 residues. Germline CDR1 and CDR2: ENHRY and SYGVKD. V was pared by 8 bases and J by 4 bases, with 10 bases of the junction left unmatched. CDR3 loop: CAIPRTGGSGETQYF. CDR3 in DNA: TGTGCCATCCCCCGGACAGGGGGTAGTGGAGAGACCCAGTACTTC.

This clonotype was detected only a few times. In DNA, the CDR3 is TGTGCCAGCAGCGAGTTGGGGTCCTACAATGAGCAGTTCTTC. The encoded protein is CASSELGSYNEQFF. The genes are TRBV14 and TRBJ2-1; D gene unclear. This CDR3 comprises 14 residues. Deletions cut 5 bases from V and 1 base from J, with 9 bases between. The germline gives CDR1 SGHDN, CDR2 FVKESK.

The chain recombines TRBV7-2 with TRBJ2-3; 7 nucleotides align to TRBD2. The CDR3 is made up of 16 amino acids. Germline values: CDR1 SGHTA, CDR2 FQGNSA. V lost 5 bases and J lost 4; bases outside the gene matches: 12. CDR3 sequence (DNA): TGTGCCAGCAGCCCCTGGTGGGAGGGCCGGGCAGATACGCAGTATTTT. Translated, it gives CASSPWWEGRADTQYF.

The genes are TRBV7-2 and TRBJ2-7, with 10 bases aligning to TRBD2. CDR3 size: 14 residues. Per germline, CDR1 SGHTA and CDR2 FQGNSA. J gave up 4 bases and V 5 bases, and 5 bases lay outside the gene matches. This CDR3 is CASSPAGGPYEQYF. The CDR3 DNA is TGTGCCAGCAGCCCAGCGGGAGGGCCGTACGAGCAGTACTTC.

The chain joins TRBV6-5 to TRBJ2-7; the D is unclear. This CDR3 comprises 15 residues. V was trimmed by 2 bases and J by 3 bases, leaving 14 bases between them. CDR1 and CDR2 (germline): MNHEY, SVGAGI. In DNA form, the CDR3 reads TGTGCCAGCAGTTACGGGCCTTCCTTCGTCTACGAGCAGTACTTC. Its translation is CASSYGPSFVYEQYF.

The genes are TRBV15 and TRBJ1-4; D unresolved. The CDR3 is 14 residues long. In germline, CDR1 is LNHNV, CDR2 YYDKDF (reference sequence). V lost 5 bases to trimming and J lost 7 bases, with 14 bases between them. The CDR3 region is CATSYGTGSEKLFF. The CDR3 region has the DNA TGTGCCACCAGCTATGGAACGGGGAGTGAAAAACTGTTTTTT.

This clonotype was recorded once. The genes are TRBV20-1 and TRBJ1-5, with D possibly matching TRBD1 (5 bases). The V gene lost 5 bases and the J gene lost 4 bases, with 15 bases spanning the gap. Germline loops: CDR1 DFQATT, CDR2 SNEGSKA (reference sequence). This CDR3 spans 14 amino acids. CDR3 sequence reads: CSARRPQDNQPQHF. The CDR3 coding sequence is TGCAGTGCTCGCAGGCCACAGGATAATCAGCCCCAGCATTTT.

The rearrangement joins TRBV29-1 to TRBJ2-1; D tentatively fits TRBD1 or TRBD2 (6 bases each). The germline V gene has CDR1 SQVTM and CDR2 ANQGSEA. This CDR3 has 13 amino acids. V lost 8 bases to trimming and J lost 0 bases, with 11 bases between them. The CDR3 region is CSTRGASYNEQFF. The CDR3 DNA reads TGCAGCACGAGGGGGGCCTCCTACAATGAGCAGTTCTTC.

The rearrangement uses TRBV24-1 and TRBJ2-1; 10 bases align to TRBD2. Germline assignment: CDR1 KGHDR and CDR2 SFDVKD. With 3 bases clipped from V and 5 bases from J, the junction kept 6 bases outside the gene matches. The CDR3 is made up of 16 amino acids. The CDR3 reads CATSDRRAGGHNEQFF. CDR3 nucleotides: TGTGCCACCAGTGATAGGAGAGCGGGAGGGCACAATGAGCAGTTCTTC.

The chain links TRBV18 to TRBJ2-3; D unresolved. V shed 3 bases and J shed 8 bases, with 9 bases lying between them. The CDR3 spans 12 residues. Germline V gene data show CDR1 as KGHSH and CDR2 as LQKENI. The CDR3 loop is CASSPKGPTQYF. As DNA, the CDR3 is TGTGCCAGCTCACCGAAGGGCCCTACGCAGTATTTT.

This clonotype came up many times. The chain recombines TRBV4-2 with TRBJ2-1; D may correspond to TRBD1 or TRBD2 (5 bases each). V lost 1 base, J lost 4 bases, and 8 bases lay in between. The CDR3 runs 14 residues. In germline, CDR1 is LGHNA, CDR2 YNFKEQ. CDR3 sequence (DNA): TGTGCCAGCAGCCAAGCCGGGGCATACAATGAGCAGTTCTTC. Translated: CASSQAGAYNEQFF.

The chain combines TRBV12-3 or TRBV12-4 with TRBJ1-2; possibly TRBD1 for D (6 bases). There are 12 residues in the CDR3. Trimming removed 5 bases from V and 5 bases from J, with 9 bases in between. Written as DNA, the CDR3 is TGTGCCAGCAGTCCAGGACAGTATGGCTACACCTTC. Translation gives CASSPGQYGYTF.

This chain connects TRBV29-1 to TRBJ1-2; 8 positions match TRBD1. The trim removed 6 bases at V and 5 bases at J, leaving 2 bases unmatched. Germline V gene sequence: CDR1 SQVTM, CDR2 ANQGSEA. The CDR3 contains 11 residues. The CDR3 DNA reads as TGCAGCGTGACAGGGGAGTATGGCTACACCTTC. Amino acid sequence: CSVTGEYGYTF.

The V call is TRBV20-1, the J call TRBJ2-3, with D tentatively TRBD1 or TRBD2 (5 bases each). The CDR3 is 14 amino acids. CDR1 is DFQATT and CDR2 is SNEGSKA in the germline V gene (reference sequence). V was trimmed by 6 bases and J by 6 bases, leaving 19 bases between them. The CDR3: CSAKKGSSADTQYF. The CDR3 DNA sequence: TGCAGTGCCAAAAAGGGGAGTAGCGCCGATACGCAGTATTTT.

V and J are TRBV12-3 or TRBV12-4 and TRBJ2-1; 8 bases are shared with TRBD2. This CDR3 is built from 13 residues. The J segment lost 8 bases and the V segment lost 4 bases, leaving 4 bases of the junction unmatched. CDR3: CASSWTSRYEQFF. The DNA of the CDR3 is TGTGCCAGCAGTTGGACTAGCCGGTATGAGCAGTTCTTC.